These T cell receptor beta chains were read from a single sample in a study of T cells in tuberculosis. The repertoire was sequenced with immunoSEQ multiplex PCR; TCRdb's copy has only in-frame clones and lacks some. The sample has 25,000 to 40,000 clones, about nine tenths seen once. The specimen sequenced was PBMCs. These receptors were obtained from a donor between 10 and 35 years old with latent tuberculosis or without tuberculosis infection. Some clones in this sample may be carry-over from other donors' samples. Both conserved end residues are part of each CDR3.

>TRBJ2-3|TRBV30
CAWSQISARTSFTDTQYF
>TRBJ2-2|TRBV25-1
CASSSTNTEELFF
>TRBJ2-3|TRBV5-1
CASSPGTTDTQYF
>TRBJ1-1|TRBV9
CASSVYGQGNTEAFF
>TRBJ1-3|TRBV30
CASSGEGSPGNTIYF
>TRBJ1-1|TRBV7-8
CASSFSGQGNTEAFF
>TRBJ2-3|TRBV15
CATSESRTSTDTQYF
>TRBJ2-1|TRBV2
CASGTEVLDNQFF
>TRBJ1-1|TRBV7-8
CASSLTTGKWNTEAFF
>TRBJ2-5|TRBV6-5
CASSYLGQYQETQYF
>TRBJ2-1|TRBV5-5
CASSLAVGQGNNEQFF
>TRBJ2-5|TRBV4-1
CASSLRQGTLETQYF
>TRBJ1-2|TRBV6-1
CASSEAGQGYYGYTF
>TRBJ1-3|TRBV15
CATSRGRDDGNTIYF
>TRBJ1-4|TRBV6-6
CASSQQGKGDEKLFF
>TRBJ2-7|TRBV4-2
CASSQVGQESYEQYF
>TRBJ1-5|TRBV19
CATQGAVWGNQPQHF
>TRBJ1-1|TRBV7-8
CASSLGSRQGTEAFF
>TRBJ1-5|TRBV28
CAGGGQGNQPQHF
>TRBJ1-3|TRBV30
CAWSQGNTIYF
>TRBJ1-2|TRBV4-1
CASSQQEGAGYGYTF
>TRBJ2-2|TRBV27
CASKVQGIGTGELFF
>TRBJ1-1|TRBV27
CASSPRTGNWNTEAFF
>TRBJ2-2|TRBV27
CASSLRGDRVKGGELFF
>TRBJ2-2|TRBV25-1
CASSEYIWGDATGELFF
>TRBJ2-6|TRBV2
CASYSGANVLTF
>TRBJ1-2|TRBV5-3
CARSSSPGQGARGYGYTF
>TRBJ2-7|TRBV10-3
CAISPPSYEQYF
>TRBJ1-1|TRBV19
CASSITRRGNEAFF
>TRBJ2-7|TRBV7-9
CASSLGQGDTEQYF
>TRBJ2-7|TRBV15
CATRAPDGYEQYF
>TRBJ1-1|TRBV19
CASSQDRRDRGRKGSRYTEAFF
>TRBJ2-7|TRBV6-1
CASSEGISYEQYF
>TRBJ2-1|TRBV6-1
CASRYLTRGGEQFF
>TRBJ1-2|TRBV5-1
CASSFEGLDGYTF
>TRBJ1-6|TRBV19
CASSHLQAGNSPLHF
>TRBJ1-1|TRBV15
CATRDRDERDTEAFF
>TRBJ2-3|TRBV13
CASSPPVMRISSTDTQYF
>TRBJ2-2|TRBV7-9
CASSLRSGVNTGELFF
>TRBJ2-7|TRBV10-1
CASSPGYSYEQYF
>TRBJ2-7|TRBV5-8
CASSPQGAWGEQYF
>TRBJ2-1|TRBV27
CASSFREGNEQFF
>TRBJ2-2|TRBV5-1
CASSLNTGATGELFF
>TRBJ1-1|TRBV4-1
CASSPVTGMNTEAFF
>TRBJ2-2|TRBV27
CASTPVTSGGFGELFF
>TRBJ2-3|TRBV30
CAWSVMAADTQYF
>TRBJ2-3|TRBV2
CASSRTSGSTDTQYF
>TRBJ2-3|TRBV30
CALNLLDTQYF
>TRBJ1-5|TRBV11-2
CASSLDPVSPQHF
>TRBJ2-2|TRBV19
CASSLGLAQTATGELFF
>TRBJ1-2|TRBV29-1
CSVEGHHGYTF
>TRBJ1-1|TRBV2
CASSVAFSEAFF
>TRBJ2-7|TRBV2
CASSEMGQGFYEQYF
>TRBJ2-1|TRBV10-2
CASRDPGTSGRNVEQFF
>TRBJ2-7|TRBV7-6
CASSLVGRGPEGEQYF